The source of this T cell receptor (beta chain) is a study of cytomegalovirus exposure and HLA in healthy donors. Study-level information: Researchers previously reported finding fewer than 120 million unique TCR beta sequences from roughly 200 million T cells.

Whole-study findings and limits: Later on, analysis showed that most CMV-associated TCR beta chains appeared to be HLA-restricted. HLA alleles showed associations with approximately 15,000 TCR beta sequences in a later analysis, at a 0.05 false discovery rate. When analyzed later, the rates of TCR association showed variation by HLA locus, with DRB1 the most and HLA-C the fewest.

PCR was performed using 60 Vbeta and 13 Jbeta primers. Here immunoSEQ multiplex PCR was the method, and the copy in TCRdb shows in-frame clones only, minus some. The table includes around 70,000 clones, 72% detected once. On this clone: Its antigen remains unidentified.

The sequence was collected from a man in his sixties in good health and CMV-seropositive. Sequences were obtained from PBMCs.

The CDR3 DNA reads TGTGCCTGGACTGGTGGGCTTAATCAGCCCCAGCATTTT. It encodes CAWTGGLNQPQHF. This sequence joins TRBV30 and TRBJ1-5; no clear D. Germline lookup yields CDR1 GTSNPN and CDR2 SVGIG (reference sequence). The V and J ends lost 4 bases and 4 bases respectively, with 11 bases between them. This CDR3 region has 13 residues.